This T cell receptor (beta chain) derives from a study of cytomegalovirus exposure and HLA in healthy donors (dated by TCRdb to the late 2010s). About the study as a whole: An earlier analysis of more than 550 of the donors reported 250 to 350 Gb of sequence data and around 120 million unique TCR beta sequences obtained from approximately 180 million T cells. Rather than using new phenotypic data, the later analysis identified candidate immune exposures from TCR beta sequences and from how often those sequences occurred across donors. Every discovery cohort repertoire had been produced on one sequencing platform. The aim of the study was to test whether cataloging public T cell receptors could identify signatures of past pathogen exposure. The T cell repertoires of roughly 660 subjects were profiled by immunosequencing and related to cytomegalovirus serostatus. The study combined high-throughput TCR immunosequencing, statistical association of individual TCRs with disease status, and machine learning to predict cytomegalovirus infection status. A later genetic analysis took genome-wide SNP genotypes for about 60% of the roughly 670 donors and used that subset as a discovery cohort. A separate validation cohort of about 110 different subjects was used in addition to the roughly 620-subject first cohort. Donor age, sex, ethnicity and CMV serostatus were collected together with the repertoire data. In an earlier analysis of a few hundred of the donors, high-throughput TCR beta sequencing was used to judge whether each TCR beta V gene segment behaved as functional or pseudogenic. Roughly 5 DR-DQ haplotypes were treated as single units for association and clustering because of strong linkage in the cohort. An early release that covered some 630 HLA-typed donors contained approximately 300 gigabases of sequencing data and tens of millions of unique TCR sequences. HLA typing covered class I and class II loci at four-digit resolution. On average, about 200,000 unique TCR beta nucleotide sequences were sequenced per donor among some 420 genotyped donors of the cohort, with roughly 19% of those sequences being non-productive. A later analysis re-analyzed previously published TCR beta repertoires from 666 donors and added high-resolution HLA genotyping to study TCR occurrence patterns. Of the roughly 400 genotyped donors, about 84% fell in the genetic ancestry cluster associated with self-reported Caucasian donors. Typing coverage differed by locus: A, B, C, DRB1 and DQB1 were typed in roughly 620-630 donors, DQA1 in roughly 510, DPA1 in over 600, and DPB1 in roughly 450.

As regards this clone: Its target antigen remains unknown. One base away there is no much larger clone; base qualities are not given.

In total, more than 500 healthy bone marrow donors made up the cohort. All cohort members were sampled while nominally healthy, although unrecorded immune exposures were likely present. The donor was CMV seronegative and belonged to the group of around 400 seronegative cohort members. A peripheral blood sample was collected from each donor, and TCR beta sequencing was performed on peripheral blood mononuclear cells. The Qiagen DNeasy Blood Extraction Kit was used to extract genomic DNA from the blood cell samples. V and J lose 1 base and 5 bases, and a span of 9 bases separates them. The germline V gene yields SGHTA for CDR1 and FQGNSA for CDR2. The CDR3 runs 14 amino acids, cysteine and phenylalanine included. The DNA shown is the 42-base CDR3, in frame from base 1. The method behind the library was the immunoSEQ multiplex PCR assay. The multiplex PCR relied on a mix of 60 forward primers for TCR Vbeta segments and 13 reverse primers for TCR Jbeta segments. The CDR3 region of rearranged TCR beta genes was amplified from genomic DNA by a multiplex PCR assay. The Illumina HiSeq System was used to sequence the amplified TCR beta libraries as 87-base-pair reads. Turning to the authors' computational methods: A later analysis counted some 80 million unique TCR beta chains across the 666 repertoires, and some 11 million of these chains were shared by at least two donors. Raw reads were error-corrected and collapsed into unique sequences by a nearest-neighbor algorithm in which closely related sequences were merged to remove PCR and sequencing errors. To assign V, D and J gene segments, CDR3 sequences were aligned to IMGT reference sequences. For a sequence to be retained, at least a six-nucleotide match to both a V gene segment and a J gene segment was required. A rearrangement counted as productive if the CDR3 had no stop codons and remained in frame with V and J, and every other rearrangement counted as non-productive. Following IMGT convention, CDR3 was defined as the stretch from the second conserved V-encoded cysteine to the conserved J-encoded phenylalanine. Sequences without an unambiguous match to a single V gene segment were excluded from the earlier analysis of about 600 of the donors. In an earlier analysis of approximately 500 of the donors, a V segment was called functional when productive rearrangements were above 56.7%, and segregating when the standard deviation between donors exceeded 5%. A statistical classification framework was built for diagnosing cytomegalovirus status from the catalog of TCR beta chain sequences. In a later analysis, TCR nucleotide sequences were compared against IMGT/GENE-DB human TR gene sequences so that V and J genes could be assigned. A later analysis assigned CDR3 sequences and most-parsimonious VDJ recombination scenarios with the TCRdist pipeline. A later analysis defined each TCR beta chain by its CDR3 amino acid sequence plus V-gene family, and excluded reads lacking a unique V-gene family. As a way to deal with suspected cross-contamination and a sequencing artifact, a later analysis dropped approximately 590 nucleotide sequences that were highly shared and had low generation probability. In a later analysis, a clonal expansion index was calculated for each public chain from normalized within-repertoire ranks of inferred template counts. In a later analysis, generation probabilities were computed with a VDJ recombination model fitted to out-of-frame rearrangements, and the resulting probabilities were checked against IGoR. A later analysis scored TCR-TCR, TCR-HLA and TCR-CMV co-occurrence with hypergeometric tests, applying a repertoire-size bias correction to TCR pairs. In a later analysis, false discovery rates were estimated by permuting HLA or CMV assignments 20 times. In a later analysis, co-occurring TCRs were grouped with DBSCAN, and TCRdist sequence similarity was added when clustering was performed within HLA-allele-positive subsets. Repertoires with fewer than 30,000 or more than 120,000 public chains were left out of co-occurrence clustering, as were a few repertoires with anomalous nucleotide sharing. TCRdb retrieved this table from immuneACCESS and kept in-frame rearrangements only. Not all clones are present; in checked studies, unresolved V genes account for under half, and no reason is known for the remainder. V, J and clone size are those of that table, while D and trimming were read from the DNA. For this sample there are fewer than 200,000 clones; 80% appear just once. Around 1.3% of the sample is taken by the ten largest.

The research as a whole found: A later genetic analysis associated a missense DCLRE1C variant with V-gene and J-gene trimming of TCR beta chains, and an independent cohort replicated the association. Compared with equally common non-associated chains, HLA-associated TCR beta chains in a later analysis were more clonally expanded and had lower generation probabilities. HLA typing was unavailable for some donors at each locus, so association tests used only the typed subset. A later genetic analysis reported fewer N-insertions in productive TCRs among donors in an Asian-associated ancestry cluster than the roughly 700-donor mean. The earlier analysis of some 560 of the donors excluded 15 to 20 rarely observed V segments, including chromosome 9 orphons, because counts were too low. In a later analysis, 16,951 TCR beta sequences were associated with specific HLA alleles at a false discovery rate of 0.05. Across donors, most TCR sequences were observed very rarely, whereas some public TCRs were present in many individuals. The cohort was sequenced for TCR beta chains only, and without alpha or paired-chain data the features that could be detected were limited. Because the 87-base-pair reads could not distinguish some IMGT-functional V segments, including TRBV6-2 and TRBV6-3, those segments were excluded. A later analysis reported that several top co-occurrence clusters appeared linked to parvovirus B19, influenza, CMV and Epstein-Barr virus. The classifier was reported to diagnose cytomegalovirus status with high specificity and sensitivity in both the original cohort and the validation cohort. A further reported finding was that TCR beta sequences accurately predicted the HLA-A and HLA-B alleles for most subjects in the first cohort. The study listed approximately 150 TCR beta chains as associated with cytomegalovirus. In vitro tests confirmed that a few of the cytomegalovirus-associated TCR beta chains recognize cytomegalovirus antigens. Correlated functional status among segregating V segments might reflect linkage disequilibrium, but an unknown experimental factor could not be ruled out. An earlier analysis of around 600 of the donors showed that most TCR beta V segments appeared in productive rearrangements either about 87% or about 30% of the time, which broadly matched IMGT annotations. When HLA alleles, especially DR and DQ, strongly co-occurred, TCR associations were difficult to assign to individual alleles. According to the authors, the approach could potentially be generalized to other disease states and immunological phenotypes. In a later analysis, TCR association rates were found to vary across HLA loci, with the most associated TCRs seen for DRB1 alleles and the fewest for HLA-C alleles. A group of highly shared sequence variants was considered likely to be a technical artifact of the sequencing pipeline. In a later analysis, most CMV-associated TCR beta chains were found to appear HLA-restricted, with HLA associations seemingly driven largely by CMV exposure. The presence/absence analyses assumed that sequencing depth was roughly uniform across donors, and that assumption may not be true. CMV serostatus was the only immune exposure information available for the cohort.

This receptor chain uses TRBV7-2 and TRBJ1-5; the D gene remains uncertain. Sequenced input: PBMCs. This receptor was obtained from a woman in her 50s in good health and CMV-seronegative. The sequence in DNA is TGTGCCAGCAGCTTAGAGATCGGGGATCAGCCCCAGCATTTT. Its protein product is CASSLEIGDQPQHF.